Each of the 32 T cell receptor beta chains below was sequenced from the same sample in a study of T cells after yellow fever vaccination. Each CDR3 protein gets one entry after TCRdb re-called the 5' RACE reads with MiXCR. The sample includes about 210,000 distinct CDR3 sequences, more than 6.5% of them seen just once. The material was CD4+ T cells sorted from PBMCs, obtained on the day of the yellow fever booster vaccination. The source of these receptors is a man aged 25 to 45 who received the YFV17D yellow fever vaccine.

This clonotype has only a few counts. This rearrangement joins TRBV5-1 to TRBJ2-2; 14 bases agree with TRBD2. The J segment lost 1 base and the V segment lost 4 bases, leaving 6 bases of the junction unmatched. Germline-derived CDR1 and CDR2 are SGHRS and YFSETQ. The CDR3 extends over 18 amino acids. CDR3 loop: CASSHGLAGGRNTGELFF. Written as DNA, the CDR3 is TGCGCCAGCAGCCATGGACTAGCGGGAGGCCGGAACACCGGGGAGCTGTTTTTT.

There are a few counts of this clonotype. This chain joins TRBV12-3 or TRBV12-4 and TRBJ2-1, with 9 bases aligning to TRBD1. V lost 6 bases to trimming and J lost 8 bases; unmatched junction nucleotides: 5. The CDR3 is 13 residues long. The CDR3 coding sequence is TGTGCCAGCAGCCTCGGGACAGGGTATGAGCAGTTCTTC. Protein sequence: CASSLGTGYEQFF.

This clonotype turned up a few times. The genes are TRBV24-1 and TRBJ2-5, with TRBD1 matching over 8 bases. From germline, CDR1 is KGHDR and CDR2 SFDVKD. The CDR3 length is 13 residues. The J segment lost 3 bases and the V segment lost 5 bases, leaving 1 base of the junction unmatched. CDR3 nucleotides: TGTGCCACCAGTGGACAGGGGAAAGAGACCCAGTACTTC. Amino acids: CATSGQGKETQYF.

This clonotype was seen at least ten times. The chain recombines TRBV6-5 with TRBJ1-5; 12 positions match TRBD1. Germline assignment: CDR1 MNHEY and CDR2 SVGAGI. This CDR3 has 17 amino acids. V trimming: 2 bases; J trimming: 7 bases; junction bases outside the gene matches: 9. The CDR3 sequence: CASSYQGQGAKTQPQHF. The CDR3 DNA reads as TGTGCCAGCAGTTACCAGGGACAGGGGGCGAAAACCCAGCCCCAGCATTTT.

This clonotype was seen repeatedly, ten times or more. This chain links TRBV19 with TRBJ2-4; D is perhaps TRBD1 (5 bases). Germline CDR1 and CDR2: LNHDA and SQIVND (reference sequence). The V and J ends lost 5 bases and 0 bases respectively, with 11 bases between them. This CDR3 has 15 amino acids. The CDR3 here is CASSDGHVAKNIQYF. CDR3 DNA: TGTGCCAGTAGTGATGGACACGTAGCCAAAAACATTCAGTACTTC. Combining the CDR3 with reference TRBV19 and TRBJ2-4 gives the whole variable domain DGGITQSPKYLFRKEGQNVTLSCEQNLNHDAMYWYRQDPGQGLRLIYYSQIVNDFQKGDIAEGYSVSREKKESFPLTVTSAQKNPTAFYLCASSDGHVAKNIQYFGAGTRLSVL.

This clonotype came up once. V and J are TRBV4-1 and TRBJ2-5, with 8 nucleotides matching TRBD1. J gave up 5 bases and V 4 bases, and 9 bases lay outside the gene matches. This CDR3 spans 15 amino acids. The germline CDR1 and CDR2 sequences are MGHRA and YSYEKL. In DNA, the CDR3 is TGCGCCAGCAGCCCTCCGGACAGGGCGAGGGAGACCCAGTACTTC. Amino acids: CASSPPDRARETQYF.

This clonotype occurred many times. The V and J genes are TRBV5-1 and TRBJ1-6, with 10 bases identical to TRBD1. The V gene end was trimmed by 4 bases and the J gene end by 7 bases; junction bases not matched to a gene: 5. Germline-derived CDR1 and CDR2 are SGHRS and YFSETQ. The CDR3 sequence is 15 residues long. CDR3 residues: CASSLGQGGNSPLHF. The CDR3 coding sequence is TGCGCCAGCAGCCTCGGACAGGGGGGAAATTCACCCCTCCACTTT.

About this clonotype: With a much larger clone just one base away, this may be a read error. The chain recombines TRBV18 with TRBJ2-7; 7 bases match TRBD2. Germline V gene sequence: CDR1 KGHSH, CDR2 LQKENI. This CDR3 contains 15 residues. Unmatched junction bases numbered 11, after V lost 4 bases and J lost 5 bases. The CDR3 loop is CASSLLGGTEHEQYF. CDR3 nucleotide sequence: TGTGCCAGCTCACTTCTGGGGGGGACTGAGCACGAGCAGTACTTC.

This clonotype appeared many times. The CDR3 reads CASSVGSFFNEQFF. The CDR3 DNA reads as TGCGCCAGCAGCGTGGGGTCCTTCTTCAATGAGCAGTTCTTC. The gene calls are TRBV5-1 and TRBJ2-1; D is unresolved. Trimming shortened V by 4 bases and J by 6 bases, and 14 bases separated the two germline ends. Germline V gene sequence: CDR1 SGHRS, CDR2 YFSETQ. This CDR3 spans 14 amino acids.

In its sample, this clonotype was seen a few times. This rearrangement joins TRBV9 to TRBJ2-5; 7 nucleotides match TRBD2. CDR3 length: 14 amino acids. V was clipped by 4 bases and J by 1 base; unmatched bases: 4. From germline, CDR1 is SGDLS and CDR2 YYNGEE. The CDR3 spells CASSPRTSQETQYF. The CDR3 DNA reads TGTGCCAGCAGCCCCCGGACTAGCCAAGAGACCCAGTACTTC.

The sample holds a few counts of this clonotype. The chain is built from TRBV28 and TRBJ2-1; 11 bases agree with TRBD2. CDR1 MDHEN and CDR2 SYDVKM come from the germline V gene. With V trimmed by 5 bases and J by 4 bases, 10 bases remained unmatched. The CDR3 runs to 17 residues. The CDR3 coding sequence is TGTGCCAGCAGTCAAGGTAGCGGGAGGGATTATTACAATGAGCAGTTCTTC. Amino acid sequence: CASSQGSGRDYYNEQFF.

The chain has TRBV20-1 and TRBJ2-1, with TRBD2 matching 11 bases. Germline V gene data show CDR1 as DFQATT and CDR2 as SNEGSKA (reference sequence). V lost 1 base and J lost 7; bases outside the gene matches: 3. This CDR3 is built from 14 residues. The CDR3 spells CSARASGRFNEQFF. CDR3 in DNA: TGCAGTGCTAGAGCTAGCGGGAGGTTTAATGAGCAGTTCTTC.

The chain is built from TRBV21-1 and TRBJ1-5; the table's D call, TRBD1, was not checked against the DNA. TRBV21-1 is marked as a pseudogene. CDR3 size: 16 residues. The CDR3 spells CASSSPLDRVNQPQHF. CDR3 coding DNA: TGTGCCAGCAGCTCTCCTTTGGACAGGGTCAATCAGCCCCAGCATTTT.

The gene calls are TRBV20-1 and TRBJ2-1; 9 bases are shared with TRBD2. The CDR3 is 15 residues long. V gave up 5 bases and J gave up 0 bases; unmatched junction bases: 5. CDR1 is DFQATT, CDR2 SNEGSKA, per germline (reference sequence). The CDR3 loop is CSAPRSGSSYNEQFF. CDR3 sequence (DNA): TGCAGTGCTCCTCGTAGCGGGAGCTCCTACAATGAGCAGTTCTTC.

This clonotype has just a few counts. V usage is TRBV27 and J usage is TRBJ2-5; D is undetermined. Looked up from germline, CDR1 is MNHEY and CDR2 is SMNVEV (reference sequence). V lost 5 bases, J lost 5 bases, and 15 bases lay in between. The CDR3 contains 14 residues. In DNA, the CDR3 is TGTGCCAGCAGTGTCCTCGGTAAGATGGAGACCCAGTACTTC. As protein: CASSVLGKMETQYF.

This clonotype was detected a few times. The CDR3 spells CASSLVGQGRYTGELFF. CDR3 nucleotide sequence: TGTGCCAGCAGCTTAGTGGGACAGGGGAGGTACACCGGGGAGCTGTTTTTT. This chain joins TRBV11-2 and TRBJ2-2; 10 bases fit TRBD1. This CDR3 is built from 17 residues. Germline trimming cut 1 base from V and 3 bases from J; bases unmatched to any gene: 5. The germline CDR1 and CDR2 sequences are SGHAT and FQNNGV.

This clonotype was counted at least ten times. The chain recombines TRBV5-1 with TRBJ2-7; 10 bases are a match to TRBD2. The CDR3 is 16 amino acids. Germline V gene sequence: CDR1 SGHRS, CDR2 YFSETQ. V dropped 1 base and J dropped 4; count of bases not matched to a gene: 8. The CDR3 sequence: CASSLLAGVSMYEQYF. In DNA form, the CDR3 reads TGCGCCAGCAGCTTGCTAGCGGGAGTTTCGATGTACGAGCAGTACTTC.

The V gene is TRBV20-1, the J gene TRBJ1-3; the D gene is possibly TRBD1 (6 bases). The CDR3 spans 12 residues. Germline CDR1 and CDR2: DFQATT and SNEGSKA (reference sequence). Trimming removed 5 bases at V and 4 bases at J, with 9 bases between. The CDR3 region is CSAQGPGNTIYF. DNA of the CDR3: TGCAGTGCTCAGGGGCCGGGAAACACCATATATTTT.

This chain's CDR3 is CASVPGLAGLSYNEQFF. The CDR3, as DNA: TGTGCCAGCGTACCGGGACTAGCGGGATTGTCCTACAATGAGCAGTTCTTC. The chain employs TRBV7-2 and TRBJ2-1; 13 nucleotides agree with TRBD2. Looked up from germline, CDR1 is SGHTA and CDR2 is FQGNSA. The CDR3 loop spans 17 amino acids. V lost 8 bases to trimming and J lost 1 base; unmatched junction nucleotides: 8.

DNA of the CDR3: TGTGCCAGCAGCTTAGGCCCGTCGGGGACCCAGTACTTC. Protein product: CASSLGPSGTQYF. The chain uses TRBV7-3 and TRBJ2-5; D gene uncertain. Trimming shortened V by 2 bases and J by 7 bases, and 11 bases separated the two germline ends. The CDR3 has 13 residues. CDR1 and CDR2 from the germline V gene are SGHTA and FQGTGA.

This clonotype showed up just a few times. V usage is TRBV7-2 and J usage is TRBJ2-3; 7 nucleotides align to TRBD1. With 0 bases clipped from V and 0 bases from J, the junction kept 3 bases outside the gene matches. The CDR3 spans 16 residues. Germline lookup yields CDR1 SGHTA and CDR2 FQGNSA. The chain's CDR3 is CASSLAGTVSTDTQYF. CDR3 coding DNA: TGTGCCAGCAGCTTAGCCGGGACAGTAAGCACAGATACGCAGTATTTT.

The V and J genes are TRBV11-2 and TRBJ2-5; weak D call: TRBD2 (6 bases). V was trimmed by 5 bases and J by 5 bases, leaving 30 bases between them. CDR3 length: 19 amino acids. Germline CDR1 reads SGHAT; CDR2 reads FQNNGV. As DNA, the CDR3 is TGTGCCAGCAGCCCCAGACTTGCCCAGCGGGTATTCGAGGAGGAGACCCAGTACTTC. The encoded protein is CASSPRLAQRVFEEETQYF.

In this sample, this clonotype turned up a few times. The chain combines TRBV20-1 with TRBJ2-5; D not certain. Germline CDR1 reads DFQATT; CDR2 reads SNEGSKA (reference sequence). The CDR3 is 11 residues long. Between the trimmed V and J ends, which lost 6 bases and 5 bases, there was a span of 10 bases. The CDR3 sequence: CSAERRETQYF. CDR3 sequence (DNA): TGCAGTGCCGAGCGCCGGGAGACCCAGTACTTC.

This clonotype was observed many times. This chain uses TRBV27 with TRBJ1-1, with D maybe TRBD1 (5 bases). This CDR3 is built from 14 residues. Germline CDR1 reads MNHEY; CDR2 reads SMNVEV (reference sequence). V lost 6 bases, J lost 3 bases, and 14 bases lay in between. The CDR3 reads CASRQSGIYTEAFF. CDR3 in DNA: TGTGCCAGCAGACAATCAGGGATATACACTGAAGCTTTCTTT.

In regard to this clonotype: A much larger clone differs by one base, so this may be a read error. This chain links TRBV5-1 with TRBJ1-4; 8 nucleotides line up with TRBD1. In germline, CDR1 is SGHRS, CDR2 YFSETQ. This CDR3 region has 15 residues. In DNA, the CDR3 is TGCGCCAACAGCTGGCAGGGGGCAGCTAATGAAAAACTGTTTTTT. Translation gives CANSWQGAANEKLFF.

The CDR3 loop reads CASSYDRNFNYGYTF. CDR3 coding DNA: TGTGCCAGCAGCTACGACAGAAACTTTAACTATGGCTACACCTTC. The rearrangement joins TRBV7-2 to TRBJ1-2; the D gene is possibly TRBD1 (5 bases). V lost 4 bases to trimming and J lost 1 base, with 13 bases between them. The CDR3 is 15 residues long. Germline V gene sequence: CDR1 SGHTA, CDR2 FQGNSA.

As concerns this clonotype: This clone may be a read error of a much larger clone one base away. The chain carries TRBV5-6 and TRBJ2-7; TRBD2 matches 8 bases. CDR3 length equals 15 residues. After removal of 3 bases from V and 7 bases from J, the junction contained 12 bases not matched to a gene. CDR1 is SGHDT, CDR2 YYEEEE, per germline. The CDR3 region has the DNA TGTGCCAGCAGCTCACCGGGAGGGGATGTGTCTGAGCAGTACTTC. This gives the protein CASSSPGGDVSEQYF.

This clonotype was counted ten times or more. V is TRBV7-2 and J is TRBJ2-7; TRBD2 is a possible D gene (6 bases). Trimming stripped 1 base from V and 2 bases from J, with 12 bases between. This CDR3 region has 15 residues. Per the germline V gene, CDR1 is SGHTA and CDR2 is FQGNSA. CDR3 coding DNA: TGTGCCAGCAGCTTAGGCGGGACGGCCGCCTACGAGCAGTACTTC. It is translated as CASSLGGTAAYEQYF.

This clonotype was recorded at least ten times. The chain is built from TRBV24-1 and TRBJ2-1; 7 bases agree with TRBD1. This CDR3 has 15 residues. The V segment lost 5 bases and the J segment 4 bases; nucleotides outside the gene matches: 7. In germline, CDR1 is KGHDR, CDR2 SFDVKD. The CDR3 bases are TGTGCCACCAGTGCCCTGACAGGGAAGTACAATGAGCAGTTCTTC. It encodes CATSALTGKYNEQFF.

This clonotype was seen at least ten times. The chain couples TRBV12-3 or TRBV12-4 to TRBJ2-7; no definite D call. The length of the CDR3 is 13 residues. V dropped 3 bases and J dropped 1 base, with 7 bases sitting between them. The CDR3 is CASSLDESYEQYF. Written as DNA, the CDR3 is TGTGCCAGCAGTTTGGACGAATCCTACGAGCAGTACTTC.

This clonotype was seen at least ten times. The J gene is TRBJ2-1, the V gene TRBV5-8; a weak D match, TRBD2 (6 bases). The CDR3 runs 15 residues. The germline gives CDR1 SGHTS, CDR2 YDEGEE. The V end was cut by 0 bases, the J end by 7 bases, with 14 bases between. The CDR3 DNA reads as TGTGCCAGCAGCTTGGGCCTAGCGAGGCTTAATGAGCAGTTCTTC. Its protein is CASSLGLARLNEQFF. The complete variable domain, with remaining parts taken from reference TRBV5-8 and TRBJ2-1, reads EAGVTQSPTHLIKTRGQQATLRCSPISGHTSVYWYQQALGLGLQFLLWYDEGEERNRGNFPPRFSGRQFPNYSSELNVNALELEDSALYLCASSLGLARLNEQFFGPGTRLTVL.

This clonotype was counted only a few times. The chain combines TRBV5-1 with TRBJ2-1; D assignment may be TRBD1 or TRBD2 (6 bases each). Germline CDR1 SGHRS, CDR2 YFSETQ. The CDR3 totals 13 residues. Trimming took 0 bases from V and 8 from J, leaving 9 bases between them. CDR3 nucleotides: TGCGCCAGCAGCTTGGAGGGGGGCCATGAGCAGTTCTTC. Protein: CASSLEGGHEQFF. Supplemented by reference TRBV5-1 and TRBJ2-1, the full variable domain reads KAGVTQTPRYLIKTRGQQVTLSCSPISGHRSVSWYQQTPGQGLQFLFEYFSETQRNKGNFPGRFSGRQFSNSRSEMNVSTLELGDSALYLCASSLEGGHEQFFGPGTRLTVL.